This T cell receptor beta chain is from a study of human versus mouse CDR3 diversity and MHC coevolution. Study overall: The immunoSEQ assay reportedly detects one in 200,000 T cells. Valid reads per sample ranged from roughly 5.5 x 10^6 to 1.8 x 10^7. Broader study findings: Clonal inequality was lowest in most of the three human donors.

As to this clone: The antigen remains unidentified.

Naive CD4 T cells were sorted as CD45RO-negative, CD62L-positive. V lost 1 base and J lost 4; bases outside the gene matches: 4. The CDR3 sequence is 16 residues long. CDR1 is SNHLY, CDR2 FYNNEI, per germline. TCRdb keeps only in-frame clones here, not all; method: immunoSEQ multiplex PCR. The table lists tens of thousands of clones, approximately 90% of them singletons. This receptor was identified in a person aged 25 to 75 in good health. The chain employs TRBV2 and TRBJ2-3; 11 positions agree with TRBD2. The sequenced material came from naive CD4+ T cells from blood. Subset reported: CD45RO-negative CD62L-positive naive CD4 T cells. DNA of the CDR3: TGTGCCAGCAGTGAAGTAGCGGGAGGGAAATCAGATACGCAGTATTTT. Its protein is CASSEVAGGKSDTQYF.